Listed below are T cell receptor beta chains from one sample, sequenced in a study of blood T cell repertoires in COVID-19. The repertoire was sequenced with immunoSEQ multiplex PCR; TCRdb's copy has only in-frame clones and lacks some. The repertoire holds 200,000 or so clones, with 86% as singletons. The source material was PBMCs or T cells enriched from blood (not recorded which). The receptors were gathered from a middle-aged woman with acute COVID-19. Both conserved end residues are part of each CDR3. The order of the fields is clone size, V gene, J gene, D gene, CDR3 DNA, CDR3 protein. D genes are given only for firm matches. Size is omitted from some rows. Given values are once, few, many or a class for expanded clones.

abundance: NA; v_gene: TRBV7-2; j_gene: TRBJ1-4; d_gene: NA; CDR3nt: TGTGCCAGCAGCTTAAGAGAGGCAGGGTCAGGAGAAAAACTGTTTTTT; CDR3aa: CASSLREAGSGEKLFF
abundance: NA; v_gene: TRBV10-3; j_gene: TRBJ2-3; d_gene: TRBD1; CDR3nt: TGTGCCATCAGTAGACAGGGTGGCACAGATACGCAGTATTTT; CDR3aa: CAISRQGGTDTQYF
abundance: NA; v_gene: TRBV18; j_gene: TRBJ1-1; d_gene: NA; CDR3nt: TGTGCCAGCTCACCAGCCCGGGGACTCTCGGGCACTGAAGCTTTCTTT; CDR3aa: CASSPARGLSGTEAFF
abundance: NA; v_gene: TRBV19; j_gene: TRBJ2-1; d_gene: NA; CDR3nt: TGTGCCAGTAGTCCCGGAAGGGGGTACAATGAGCAGTTCTTC; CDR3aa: CASSPGRGYNEQFF
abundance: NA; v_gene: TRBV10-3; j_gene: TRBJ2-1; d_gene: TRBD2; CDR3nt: TGTGCCATCAGCGCCGGGACTAGCGGGAACTACAATGAGCAGTTCTTC; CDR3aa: CAISAGTSGNYNEQFF
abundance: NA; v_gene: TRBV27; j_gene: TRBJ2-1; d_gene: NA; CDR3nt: TGTGCCAGCAGTCCCAGTTTAGCCGATGTCTACAATGAGCAGTTCTTC; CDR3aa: CASSPSLADVYNEQFF
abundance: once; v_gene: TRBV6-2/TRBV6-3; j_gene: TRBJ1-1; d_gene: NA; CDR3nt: TGTGCCAGCAGTTACCCGAGTATCACTGAAGCTTTCTTT; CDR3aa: CASSYPSITEAFF
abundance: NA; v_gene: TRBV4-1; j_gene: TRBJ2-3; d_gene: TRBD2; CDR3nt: TGCGCCAGCAGCCCAGTCCCTACCAGCGGGAGGTATATTACGCAGTATTTT; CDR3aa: CASSPVPTSGRYITQYF
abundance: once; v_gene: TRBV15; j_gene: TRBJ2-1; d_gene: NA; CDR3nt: TGTGCCACCAGCAGAGTTGACAGACGTTCTTACAATGAGCAGTTCTTC; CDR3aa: CATSRVDRRSYNEQFF
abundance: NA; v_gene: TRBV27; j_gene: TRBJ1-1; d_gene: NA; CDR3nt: TGTGCCAGCAGTTTACTGGGGGGGATGAACACTGAAGCTTTCTTT; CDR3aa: CASSLLGGMNTEAFF
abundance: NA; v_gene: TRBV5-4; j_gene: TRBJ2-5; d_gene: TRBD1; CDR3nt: TGTGCCAGCAGCCTCACAGGGGGACGGGAGACCCAGTACTTC; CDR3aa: CASSLTGGRETQYF
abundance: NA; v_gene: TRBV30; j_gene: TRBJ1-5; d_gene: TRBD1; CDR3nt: TGTGCCTGGGACAGGGTACATAGCAATCAGCCCCAGCATTTT; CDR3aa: CAWDRVHSNQPQHF
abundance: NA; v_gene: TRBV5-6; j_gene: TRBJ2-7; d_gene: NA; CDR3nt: TGTGCCAGCAGCTTGGGTAGGAGCCACGAGCAGTACTTC; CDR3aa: CASSLGRSHEQYF
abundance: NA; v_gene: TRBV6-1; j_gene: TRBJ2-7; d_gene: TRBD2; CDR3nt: TGTGCCAGCAGTGAAGTTAGTAGCGGGAGGGGAGAGCAGTACTTC; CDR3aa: CASSEVSSGRGEQYF
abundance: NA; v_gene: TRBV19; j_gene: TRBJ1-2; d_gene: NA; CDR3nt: TGTGCCAGTAAAGACAAAGCTAACTATGGCTACACCTTC; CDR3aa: CASKDKANYGYTF
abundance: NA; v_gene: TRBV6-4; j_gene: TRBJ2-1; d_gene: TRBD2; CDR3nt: TGTGCCAGCAGTACGTCTCCGGGGAGCGGGAGGCTCAAGGGTGAGCAGTTCTTC; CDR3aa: CASSTSPGSGRLKGEQFF
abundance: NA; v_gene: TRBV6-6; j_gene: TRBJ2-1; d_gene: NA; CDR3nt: TGTGCCAGCAGTTATCGCGGCCAAGAGAGTGAGCAGTTCTTC; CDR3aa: CASSYRGQESEQFF
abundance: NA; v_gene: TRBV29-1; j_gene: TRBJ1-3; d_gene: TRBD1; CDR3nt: TGCAGCGTCGACGGGGACAGGGGGGCTGGAAACACCATATATTTT; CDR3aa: CSVDGDRGAGNTIYF
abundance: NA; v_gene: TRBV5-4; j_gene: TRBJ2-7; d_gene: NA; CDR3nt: TGTGCCAGCAGCCGGGAGATGAGCTCCTACGAGCAGTACTTC; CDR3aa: CASSREMSSYEQYF
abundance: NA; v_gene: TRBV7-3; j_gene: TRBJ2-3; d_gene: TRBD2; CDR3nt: TGTGCCAGCAGCATACAGTTAGCGGGAGGCCGAGATACGCAGTATTTT; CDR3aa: CASSIQLAGGRDTQYF
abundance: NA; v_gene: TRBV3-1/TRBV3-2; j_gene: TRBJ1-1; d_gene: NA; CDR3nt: TGTGCCAGCAGCCAAGATACGGTGAACACTGAAGCTTTCTTT; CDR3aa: CASSQDTVNTEAFF
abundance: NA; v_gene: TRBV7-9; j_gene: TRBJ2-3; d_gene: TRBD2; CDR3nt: TGTGCCAGCAGCTTTGGTACTAGCGGGAGGACAGATACGCAGTATTTT; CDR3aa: CASSFGTSGRTDTQYF
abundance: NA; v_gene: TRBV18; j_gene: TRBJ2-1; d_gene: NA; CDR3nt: TGTGCCAGCCGGGGGTGGGAAGAGCAGTTCTTC; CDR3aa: CASRGWEEQFF
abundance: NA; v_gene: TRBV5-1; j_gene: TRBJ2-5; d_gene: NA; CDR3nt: TGCGCCAGCAGCTTGGCCGCAGCCCAGTACTTC; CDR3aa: CASSLAAAQYF
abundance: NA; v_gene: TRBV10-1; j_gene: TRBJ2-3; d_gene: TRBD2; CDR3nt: TGCGCCAGCAGTGCTGGACTAGCGGGGTACACAGATACGCAGTATTTT; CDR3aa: CASSAGLAGYTDTQYF
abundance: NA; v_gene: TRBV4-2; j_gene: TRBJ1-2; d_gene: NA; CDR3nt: TGTGCCAGCAGCCAAGAGGTTGGAGAAGCTAACTATGGCTACACCTTC; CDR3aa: CASSQEVGEANYGYTF
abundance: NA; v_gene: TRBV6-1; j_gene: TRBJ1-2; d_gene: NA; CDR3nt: TGTGCCAGCAGTCAAGCCCGGGGGGTACACTATGGCTACACCTTC; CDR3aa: CASSQARGVHYGYTF
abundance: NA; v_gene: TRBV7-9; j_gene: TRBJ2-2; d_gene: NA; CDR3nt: TGTGCCAGCAGCTGGTTACAGACGAACACCGGGGAGCTGTTTTTT; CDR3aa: CASSWLQTNTGELFF
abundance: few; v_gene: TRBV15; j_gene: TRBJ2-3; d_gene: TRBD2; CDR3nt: TGTGCCACCAGCAGAGTCGTAGCGGGATTTTACACAGATACGCAGTATTTT; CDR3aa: CATSRVVAGFYTDTQYF
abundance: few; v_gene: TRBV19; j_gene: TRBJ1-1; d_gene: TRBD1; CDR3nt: TGTGCCAGTAGTACTCCAGGGGGTAGGACTGAAGCTTTCTTT; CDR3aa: CASSTPGGRTEAFF
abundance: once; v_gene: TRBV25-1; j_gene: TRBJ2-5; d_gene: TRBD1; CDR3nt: TGTGCCAGCAGTGAATTGGACAGGCAGGTGGAGACCCAGTACTTC; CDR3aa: CASSELDRQVETQYF
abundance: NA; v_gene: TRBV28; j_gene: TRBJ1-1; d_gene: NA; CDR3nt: TGTGCCAGCAGTTCAGAGAACACTGAAGCTTTCTTT; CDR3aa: CASSSENTEAFF
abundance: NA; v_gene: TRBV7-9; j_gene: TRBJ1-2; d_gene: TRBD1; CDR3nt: TGTGCCAGCAGCTTGGGACAGGGGGATGGCTACACCTTC; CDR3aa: CASSLGQGDGYTF
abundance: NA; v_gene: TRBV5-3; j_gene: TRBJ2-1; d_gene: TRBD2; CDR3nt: TGTGCCAGAAGATCCACTAGCGGGAGGCAGTACAATGAGCAGTTCTTC; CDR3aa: CARRSTSGRQYNEQFF
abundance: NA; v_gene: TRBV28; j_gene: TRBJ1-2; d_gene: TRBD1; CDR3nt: TGTGCCAGCAGTTCTCCGGGACAGGGGGCATCTCGGGGCTACACCTTC; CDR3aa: CASSSPGQGASRGYTF
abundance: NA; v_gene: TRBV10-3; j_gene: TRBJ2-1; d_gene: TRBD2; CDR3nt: TGTGCCATCACCGGGGCGGGAGTGTACAATGAGCAGTTCTTC; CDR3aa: CAITGAGVYNEQFF
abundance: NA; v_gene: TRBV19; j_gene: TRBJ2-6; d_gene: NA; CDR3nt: TGTGCCAGTAGTATTTTGGGTTTGACGGGGTCCTGGAAATCTGGGGCCAACGTCCTGACTTTC; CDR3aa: CASSILGLTGSWKSGANVLTF
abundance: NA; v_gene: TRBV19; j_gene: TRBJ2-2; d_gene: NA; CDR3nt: TGTGCCAGTAGTCCAGGGCCGGGCACCGGGGAGCTGTTTTTT; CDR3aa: CASSPGPGTGELFF
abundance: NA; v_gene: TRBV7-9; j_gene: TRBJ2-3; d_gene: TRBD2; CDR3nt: TGTGCCAGCAGCTTAGCTAGCGGGAACCGGGGGGGTACGCAGTATTTT; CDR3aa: CASSLASGNRGGTQYF
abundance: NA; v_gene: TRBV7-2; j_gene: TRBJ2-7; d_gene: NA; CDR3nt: TGTGCCAGCAGCCCCCTATACCCGCCGGAGCAGTACTTC; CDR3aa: CASSPLYPPEQYF
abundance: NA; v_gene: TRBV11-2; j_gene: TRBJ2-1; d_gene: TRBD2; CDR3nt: TGTGCCAGCAGCGCGTTACTAGCGGGAGTTGGCAATGAGCAGTTCTTC; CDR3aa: CASSALLAGVGNEQFF
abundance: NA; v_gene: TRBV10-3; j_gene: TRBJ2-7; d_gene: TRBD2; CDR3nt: TGTGCCATCAGGGGAGCAGGGCTAGCGGGATGGGAGCAGTACTTC; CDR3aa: CAIRGAGLAGWEQYF
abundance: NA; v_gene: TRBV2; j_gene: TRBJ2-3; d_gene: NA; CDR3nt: TGTGCCAGCACTCAAGGGGGGGGATCAGATACGCAGTATTTT; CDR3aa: CASTQGGGSDTQYF
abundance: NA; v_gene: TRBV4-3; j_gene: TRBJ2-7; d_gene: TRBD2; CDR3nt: TGCGCCAGCAGCCAACAACACGTTAGCGGGAGTTATAGATACGAGCAGTACTTC; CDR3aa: CASSQQHVSGSYRYEQYF
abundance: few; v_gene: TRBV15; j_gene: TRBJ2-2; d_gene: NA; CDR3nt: TGTGCCACCAGCAGAGATTCAGGGGTGAACACCGGGGAGCTGTTTTTT; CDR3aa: CATSRDSGVNTGELFF
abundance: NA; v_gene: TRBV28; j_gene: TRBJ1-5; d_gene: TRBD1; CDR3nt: TGTGCCAGCACCTCCGGGACAGGGGGCTTCAATCAGCCCCAGCATTTT; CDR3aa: CASTSGTGGFNQPQHF
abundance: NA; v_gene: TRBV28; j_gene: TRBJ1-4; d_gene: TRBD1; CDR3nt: TGTGCCAGCAGCCTAGGACAGGGGGCTAGACGTGAAAAACTGTTTTTT; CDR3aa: CASSLGQGARREKLFF